This T cell receptor (beta chain) was found in a study of blood T cell repertoires in COVID-19 (dated by TCRdb to the early 2020s). With respect to the entire study: Samples covering the acute and convalescent phases of COVID-19 were provided by collaborators in the United States, Italy and Spain. The material from the prospective study consisted of cDNA or gDNA derived from T cells, B-cell-depleted T cells, or PBMCs. Subjects who had been exposed to COVID-19, were actively infected with it, or had recovered from it provided the deeply sampled blood TCRbeta repertoires that made up the dataset. A freely available public database, intended as a resource for researchers studying the immune response to SARS-CoV-2, is where the repertoires were released. The samples were drawn from two sources: the first 160 participants of the ongoing ImmuneRACE study, and 1,254 subjects contributed by 6 global collaborators. A de-identified subject ID, COVID-19 status, age in years and sex were almost always included in the sample metadata. Where HLA class I and class II types were available, the types were taken from metadata supplied by the sample provider, not from assay-based typing.

Paper-wide results and their limitations: The quantity of clinical and demographic metadata differed by source and by participant and was supplied without curation.

Of note for this clone: There is no known antigen for this receptor. One base away there is no much larger clone; base qualities are not given.

TCRbeta CDR3 regions were amplified from genomic DNA using the immunoSEQ Assay, a bias-controlled multiplex PCR. On the study's bioinformatics: The number of nucleated cells in each sample was estimated by amplification of reference gene primers within the assay. To quantify the absolute abundance of each unique TCRbeta CDR3 rearrangement, sequence reads were collapsed and filtered. Productive Simpson clonality was computed per sample as the square root of Simpson's diversity index over productive rearrangements. Here the immuneACCESS table is served through TCRdb, limited to in-frame sequences with V and J called. Missing clones are a known gap in these copies; in checked studies unresolved V genes cover under half, and the rest lacks a known reason. V and J calls and clone size are given by that table; D and trimming were obtained from the DNA. Within this sample are 200,000 to 250,000 clones, with 70% to 85% of them counted one time only. The top ten constitute more than 3% of the sample.

Participants in the prospective study were enrolled through a virtual design, were aged about 18 to 100 years, and lived in roughly 25 United States geographic areas. In the prospective study, cohorts were assigned on the basis of participant-reported clinical history obtained from a screening survey and a study questionnaire. ImmuneRACE Cohort 3 recovered participants were defined by two consecutive negative NP/OP PCR tests, healthcare professional clearance, or symptom resolution. Each participant in the prospective study had whole blood, serum and a nasopharyngeal or oropharyngeal swab collected by mobile phlebotomists. Additional blood draws and questionnaires over a roughly two-month period could optionally be provided by prospective study participants. Before DNA extraction, blood samples from the prospective study were shipped at room temperature or frozen. V lost 10 bases and J lost 2 bases, and the count of bases not matched to a germline gene is 10. The germline V gene supplies CDR1 MNHEY and CDR2 SVGAGI. The CDR3 has 14 amino acids, counting the end cysteine and phenylalanine. CDR3 DNA is the only sequence kept; it has 42 bases, read in frame from the first base.

The rearrangement combines TRBV6-5 with TRBJ2-7; a stretch of 8 junction bases matches TRBD1. The clonotype comes from a woman aged 60-75 years who had recovered from COVID-19. The sequenced material came from PBMCs or T cells enriched from blood (not recorded which). The bases read TGTGCCACCCGGCCAGGGGGCGATGCCTACGAGCAGTACTTC. It encodes CATRPGGDAYEQYF.